This T cell receptor (beta chain) stems from a study of blood T cell repertoires in COVID-19. Study summary: Spain, Italy and the United States supplied samples that represented acute and convalescent COVID-19. In each case, the material was cDNA or gDNA derived from T cells, B-cell-depleted T cells, or PBMCs.

Germline loops: CDR1 MDHEN, CDR2 SYDVKM. V lost 2 bases and J lost 3, with 13 bases in between. This CDR3 region has 15 residues. In the original processing: Amplified reference gene primers provided the basis for estimating nucleated cell counts. The table came from immunoSEQ multiplex PCR; TCRdb's copy has only in-frame clones and leaves some out. The V and J calls and clone size were taken over from that table, and D and trimming were inferred from the DNA. The top ten hold about 1.9% of the sample, which has about 200,000 clones, more than 85% seen once. This chain connects TRBV28 to TRBJ1-2; no reliable D call. The TCR sequence derives from a man in his forties with active or convalescent COVID-19. Sequencing was done on a sample of peripheral blood. The CDR3, as DNA: TGTGCCAGCAGTTTAGGGCCTTCTGAAGACTATGGCTACACCTTC. Amino acid sequence: CASSLGPSEDYGYTF.